These T cell receptor beta chains were read from a single sample in a study of T cells in Graves' hyperthyroidism and ophthalmopathy. TCRdb passed the multiplex PCR reads through MiXCR, listing each CDR3 protein once. The sample shows about 420,000 distinct CDR3 sequences, about 15% of them seen only once. Sequencing used blood. The receptor set was obtained from a woman aged 18 to 35 with Graves' hyperthyroidism. The conserved cysteine and the conserved F or W are not part of the CDR3 here. The order of the fields is V gene, CDR3 protein.

TRBV7-6 | ASSPLGTGPSSEQY
TRBV13 | ASSQPGQPFNYGYT
TRBV2 | ASSEVRPAGGNTGELF
TRBV7-9 | ASSLGGFNTDTQY
TRBV7-6 | ASSLGVGGNSPLH
TRBV19 | ASKTGSSGANVLT
TRBV15 | ATSSFGYEQY
TRBV27 | ASGGLNSPLH
TRBV5-1 | ASSRIGTGGSETQY
TRBV19 | ASSMGLVTDTQY
TRBV20-1 | SARERRGFTGELF
TRBV20-1 | SAPGQRGGGYT
TRBV27 | ASSRRLGVFGNTIY
TRBV6-2/TRBV6-3 | ASSYVGGAVFEQF
TRBV7-8 | ASSVPGQEAF
TRBV18 | ASSPTFGEPQH
TRBV29-1 | SVGFVSDPYEQY
TRBV20-1 | SARGGGLAGAPGTQY
TRBV13 | ASSPGPRLNTEAF
TRBV7-8 | ASSKMGNTEAF
TRBV6-1 | ASSEGGTGMTYNSPLH
TRBV12-3/TRBV12-4 | ASSWDAGPDTEAF
TRBV20-1 | SARDPSPGANVLT
TRBV29-1 | SVKRLAGGIYNEQF
TRBV19 | ASSILSQGGDQPQH
TRBV5-6 | ASSLRRANEKLF
TRBV5-4 | ASSQGVGSNQPQH
TRBV2 | ASRAGSSRADYGYT
TRBV20-1 | SANSGKDYNEQF
TRBV6-1 | ASKGRQSPSSYNEQF
TRBV19 | ASSPWDGNTEAF
TRBV27 | ASSSIGGNYGYT
TRBV3-1 | ASSGWGQLYEQY
TRBV7-9 | ASSPPSVAAEAF
TRBV19 | ASKVPGGGTEAF
TRBV3-1 | ASSQRGNYGYT
TRBV20-1 | SARWRGGGEQY
TRBV5-1 | ASSLDASGRGGTDTQY
TRBV9 | ASSVRGEAGELF
TRBV5-1 | ASSFRTANTEAF
TRBV4-3 | ASSSVGTGIHNEQF
TRBV20-1 | SASDIAGANTGELF
TRBV12-3/TRBV12-4 | ASSFQGYGYT
TRBV20-1 | SATGETDTQY
TRBV20-1 | SARDPSGGGKNEQF
TRBV18 | ASSPPMPRANEQF
TRBV24-1 | ATSEQSREQF
TRBV20-1 | SARDNRDRRDSYEQY
TRBV6-9 | ASSYVTSGRANTGELF
TRBV2 | ASSSSELAGYGTQY
TRBV27 | ASSLEWARDEKLF
TRBV9 | ASSVVPTTNTEAF